The present TCR beta chain was sequenced within a study of a mutant IDH1 vaccine in newly diagnosed glioma. Whole-study context: First vaccine doses came 4-6 weeks after radiotherapy alone, or with temozolomide cycles.

With respect to this clone: Antigen unknown.

V was shortened by 3 bases and J by 0 bases, with 8 bases between the two germline ends. The germline V gene has CDR1 SEHNR and CDR2 FQNEAQ (reference sequence). This CDR3 region has 15 residues. Documented time point: week 35, safety follow-up. Alongside topical imiquimod, each dose of vaccine comprised 300 ug of mutant IDH1 20-mer peptide. Profiling relied on immunoSEQ multiplex PCR, and the TCRdb table lists in-frame clones only, not all of them. Of roughly 51,000 clones listed, 65% to 85% are singletons. The V call is TRBV7-9, the J call TRBJ1-4; no reliable D call. The sample consisted of PBMCs, taken from a glioma patient whose treatment included an IDH1 peptide vaccine. This TCR was sampled from a man aged 40-50 years with glioma. CDR3 in DNA: TGTGCCAGCAGCTTTATAGAGGCAACTAATGAAAAACTGTTTTTT. Its protein product is CASSFIEATNEKLFF.